A single sample is the source of the 9 T cell receptor beta chains below, sequenced in a study of human T cells and chemical hapten exposure (dated by TCRdb to the early 2020s). Libraries came from RACE. TCRdb shows the sequencer as NextSeq 500. TCRdb trimmed public reads at Q25 via fastp, called clones via MiXCR and kept in-frame beta chains. Records with the same CDR3 protein are collapsed into one entry carrying the most frequent genes and DNA. This sample gives around 130,000 distinct CDR3 sequences in total; around 11% of them show up just once. The ten top clones hold under 2.5% of the sample. The sample's time point label, in plain terms: patch test 3, about 24 weeks after DPC sensitization. The treatment or condition label, as the study defines it: therapeutic diphenylcyclopropenone sensitization with weekly scalp DPC. The sample consisted of whole blood, taken in connection with sensitization to the hapten diphenylcyclopropenone (DPC). These receptors all stem from a woman aged 50 to 65 with alopecia areata. Some clones in this sample may be carry-over from other donors' samples.

This clonotype has more than one count but fewer than ten. This rearrangement joins TRBV27 to TRBJ1-1; D call uncertain. V was shortened by 3 bases and J by 5 bases, with 10 bases between the two germline ends. Germline V gives CDR1 MNHEY, CDR2 SMNVEV (reference sequence). CDR3 length: 13 residues. The chain's CDR3 is CASSFARGTEAFF. The DNA of the CDR3 is TGTGCCAGCAGTTTTGCCAGAGGTACTGAAGCTTTCTTT.

This clonotype was detected a few times. This chain joins TRBV12-3 or TRBV12-4 and TRBJ2-1; D is uncertain. CDR3 size: 14 residues. Deletions cut 5 bases from V and 5 bases from J, with 13 bases between. CDR3 sequence (DNA): TGTGCCAGCAGTATAGATTCGGGCAACAATGAGCAGTTCTTC. Its translation: CASSIDSGNNEQFF.

In the case of this clonotype: One junction end disagrees with the germline gene, perhaps due to a read error. The chain couples TRBV15 to TRBJ1-6, with TRBD1 identical over 7 bases. This CDR3 spans 15 amino acids. Germline-derived CDR1 and CDR2 are LNHNV and YYDKDF (reference sequence). The CDR3 DNA is TGTGCCACCAGCCGAGATGGGACAGCAAATTCACCCCTCCACTTT. Its translation: CATSRDGTANSPLHF.

This clonotype came up a few times. The genes are TRBV19 and TRBJ2-1; D gene uncertain. V dropped 6 bases and J dropped 10 bases, with 10 bases sitting between them. The CDR3 is 11 residues long. Germline V gene lookup returns CDR1 LNHDA and CDR2 SQIVND (reference sequence). For the CDR3, the DNA is TGTGCCAGTAGCTTGGGTAGAGAGCAGTTCTTC. This codes for CASSLGREQFF.

There are a few counts of this clonotype. The rearrangement links TRBV20-1 to TRBJ2-3; no definite D call. Trimming pared 4 bases from V and 4 bases from J, leaving 9 bases between. The CDR3 consists of 12 residues. Germline CDR1 is DFQATT and CDR2 is SNEGSKA (reference sequence). The CDR3 sequence: CSATKRPDTQYF. DNA of the CDR3: TGCAGTGCTACCAAGAGGCCAGATACGCAGTATTTT.

This chain joins TRBV20-1 and TRBJ2-7; the D call may be TRBD1 or TRBD2 (5 bases each). Germline values: CDR1 DFQATT, CDR2 SNEGSKA (reference sequence). The V gene lost 6 bases and the J gene lost 0 bases, with 12 bases spanning the gap. The CDR3 runs to 13 residues. The CDR3 region has the DNA TGCAGTGCCACGGGGCCGAGCTCCTACGAGCAGTACTTC. The encoded protein is CSATGPSSYEQYF.

The chain recombines TRBV6-5 with TRBJ2-3, with 10 bases matching TRBD2. The CDR3 is made up of 15 amino acids. Germline V gene lookup returns CDR1 MNHEY and CDR2 SVGAGI. After removal of 0 bases from V and 11 bases from J, the junction contained 8 bases not matched to a gene. This CDR3 is CASSYSFPSGREQYF. CDR3 nucleotides: TGTGCCAGCAGTTACTCATTCCCTAGCGGGAGAGAGCAGTATTTT.

This clonotype showed up many times. The rearrangement uses TRBV9 and TRBJ2-3; 8 nucleotides align to TRBD2. The CDR3 extends over 15 amino acids. CDR1 SGDLS and CDR2 YYNGEE come from the germline V gene. The V and J ends lost 0 bases and 1 base, in that order; junction bases with no gene match: 1. CDR3 nucleotides: TGTGCCAGCAGCGTAGGCGGGGGGCGCACAGATACGCAGTATTTT. Translated: CASSVGGGRTDTQYF.

The V call is TRBV2, the J call TRBJ1-1; tentatively, D is TRBD1 (5 bases). V lost 3 bases and J lost 7, with 6 bases in between. The CDR3 is 11 amino acids. The germline gives CDR1 SNHLY, CDR2 FYNNEI. The CDR3, as DNA: TGTGCCAGCAGTGAGGACATTGAAGCTTTCTTT. This encodes CASSEDIEAFF. Full variable domain (missing parts from reference TRBV2 and TRBJ1-1): EPEVTQTPSHQVTQMGQEVILRCVPISNHLYFYWYRQILGQKVEFLVSFYNNEISEKSEIFDDQFSVERPDGSNFTLKIRSTKLEDSAMYFCASSEDIEAFFGQGTRLTVV.